This T cell receptor (beta chain) was observed in a study of beta chain features in type 1 diabetes. Study outcomes and limitations: All four CD4+ subsets from Type 1 diabetes patients carried moderately but significantly shorter TCRB CDR3s.

The sample holds a few counts of this clone. Its antigen remains unknown. Post-sort purity exceeded 98% for all sorted populations. Expressed TCRB transcripts were sequenced, since all the RNA that had been isolated was reverse transcribed. Sequenced by immunoSEQ multiplex PCR; TCRdb stores in-frame clones only, minus some. The sample holds hundreds of thousands of clones; around 15% are singletons and the top ten take roughly 0.04%. Material for sequencing was naive CD4+ T cells from blood. The source of this sequence is a man between 18 and 35 years old with type 1 diabetes.

CDR3 sequence (DNA): TGTGCCAGCAGAGACAGAATCTTCGCCTGTGGCTACACCTTC. Protein: CASRDRIFACGYTF. The gene calls are TRBV21-1 and TRBJ1-2; TRBD1, as called in the table, went unchecked against the DNA. TRBV21-1 is reported as a pseudogene. The CDR3 is made up of 14 amino acids.